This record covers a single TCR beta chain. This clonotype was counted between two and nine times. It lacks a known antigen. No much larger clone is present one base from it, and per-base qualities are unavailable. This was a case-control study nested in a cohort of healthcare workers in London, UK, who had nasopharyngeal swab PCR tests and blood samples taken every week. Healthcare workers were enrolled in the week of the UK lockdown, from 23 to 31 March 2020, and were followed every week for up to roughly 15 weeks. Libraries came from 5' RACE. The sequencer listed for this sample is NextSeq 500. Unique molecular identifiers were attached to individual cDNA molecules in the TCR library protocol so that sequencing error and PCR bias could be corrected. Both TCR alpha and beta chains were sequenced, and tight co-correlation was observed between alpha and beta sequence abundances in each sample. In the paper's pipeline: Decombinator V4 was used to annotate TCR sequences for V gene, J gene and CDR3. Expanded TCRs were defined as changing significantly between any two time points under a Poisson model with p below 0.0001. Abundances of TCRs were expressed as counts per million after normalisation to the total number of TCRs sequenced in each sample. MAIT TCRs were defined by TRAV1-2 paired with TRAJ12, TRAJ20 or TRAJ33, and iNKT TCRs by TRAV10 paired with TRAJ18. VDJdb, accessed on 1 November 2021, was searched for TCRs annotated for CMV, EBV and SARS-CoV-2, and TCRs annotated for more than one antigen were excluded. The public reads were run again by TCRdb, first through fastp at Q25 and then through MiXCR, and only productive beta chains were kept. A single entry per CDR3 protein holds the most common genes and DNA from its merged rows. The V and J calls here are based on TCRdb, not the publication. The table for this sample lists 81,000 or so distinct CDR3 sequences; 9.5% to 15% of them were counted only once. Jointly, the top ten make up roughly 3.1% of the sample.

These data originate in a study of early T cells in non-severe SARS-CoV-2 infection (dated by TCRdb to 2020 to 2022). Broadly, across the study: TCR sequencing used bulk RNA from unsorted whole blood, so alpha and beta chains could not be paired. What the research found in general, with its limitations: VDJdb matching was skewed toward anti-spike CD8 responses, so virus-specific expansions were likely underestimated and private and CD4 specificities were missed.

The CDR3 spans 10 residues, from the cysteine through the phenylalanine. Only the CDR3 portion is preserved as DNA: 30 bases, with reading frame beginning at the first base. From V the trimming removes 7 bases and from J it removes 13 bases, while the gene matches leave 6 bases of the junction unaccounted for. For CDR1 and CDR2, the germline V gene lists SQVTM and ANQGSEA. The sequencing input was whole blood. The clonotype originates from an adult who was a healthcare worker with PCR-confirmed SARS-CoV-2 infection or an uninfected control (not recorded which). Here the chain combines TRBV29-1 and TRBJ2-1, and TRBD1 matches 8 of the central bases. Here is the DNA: TGCAGCGGATCTACAGGGGGTCAGTTCTTC. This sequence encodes CSGSTGGQFF.